The 28 T cell receptor beta chains below were found in one sample sequenced in a study of T-cell reconstitution after alpha-beta-depleted transplantation in children. For TCRbeta, the library was prepared with unique molecular identifiers. TCRdb reprocessed the PCR reads via MiXCR and lists one record per CDR3 protein. The sample lists a few hundred thousand distinct CDR3 sequences; 10% to 13% were seen once. The sequences come from PBMCs from the stem cell graft donor, collected from the stem cell graft. The receptors were sampled from a human donor who donated a stem cell graft to a child with acute lymphoblastic leukemia.

The rearrangement uses TRBV15 and TRBJ2-7; TRBD1 matches at 9 bases. The germline V gene has CDR1 LNHNV and CDR2 YYDKDF (reference sequence). The CDR3 length is 14 residues. V gave up 4 bases and J gave up 2 bases; unmatched junction bases: 3. The CDR3 region has the DNA TGTGCCACCAGCACCGGGACAGGGACCTACGAGCAGTACTTC. It specifies CATSTGTGTYEQYF.

This clonotype showed up just a few times. The chain is built from TRBV28 and TRBJ2-7; D is uncertain. Germline CDR1 and CDR2: MDHEN and SYDVKM. The ends were cut back, 5 bases at V and 2 bases at J, with 19 bases in the middle. The CDR3 is 16 residues long. DNA of the CDR3: TGTGCCAGCAGTCACACTCTCCCGCCGAGGCCCTACGAGCAGTACTTC. It codes for CASSHTLPPRPYEQYF. Filled out from reference TRBV28 and TRBJ2-7, the complete variable domain reads DVKVTQSSRYLVKRTGEKVFLECVQDMDHENMFWYRQDPGLGLRLIYFSYDVKMKEKGDIPEGYSVSREKKERFSLILESASTNQTSMYLCASSHTLPPRPYEQYFGPGTRLTVT.

This clonotype occurred many times. CDR3 DNA: TGTGCCAGCAATTGGATGGGTACCGGGGAGCTGTTTTTT. The encoded protein is CASNWMGTGELFF. The J gene is TRBJ2-2, the V gene TRBV28, with no clear D. Trimming shortened V by 7 bases and J by 5 bases, and 11 bases separated the two germline ends. Germline CDR1 reads MDHEN; CDR2 reads SYDVKM. The CDR3 has 13 amino acids. Complete variable domain (other parts from reference TRBV28 and TRBJ2-2): DVKVTQSSRYLVKRTGEKVFLECVQDMDHENMFWYRQDPGLGLRLIYFSYDVKMKEKGDIPEGYSVSREKKERFSLILESASTNQTSMYLCASNWMGTGELFFGEGSRLTVL.

At least ten counts were recorded for this clonotype. The chain carries TRBV5-1 and TRBJ2-2; D uncertain. Germline V gene lookup returns CDR1 SGHRS and CDR2 YFSETQ. The CDR3 totals 16 residues. The V end was cut by 3 bases, the J end by 0 bases, with 12 bases between. CDR3 in DNA: TGCGCCAGCAGCTCTGACACGTTCGCGAACACCGGGGAGCTGTTTTTT. Translating gives CASSSDTFANTGELFF.

The chain carries TRBV7-9 and TRBJ1-5; D is perhaps TRBD1 (5 bases). Germline V gives CDR1 SEHNR, CDR2 FQNEAQ (reference sequence). The germline V and J ends were trimmed by 0 bases and 6 bases, with 9 bases remaining between them. CDR3 size: 14 residues. The CDR3 nucleotides are TGTGCCAGCAGCTTAGCTCAGGGAACTCAGCCCCAGCATTTT. Amino acids: CASSLAQGTQPQHF.

A few counts support this clonotype. The rearrangement links TRBV20-1 to TRBJ2-3, with 9 bases lining up with TRBD2. This CDR3 contains 15 residues. After removal of 4 bases from V and 0 bases from J, the junction contained 5 bases not matched to a gene. Looked up from germline, CDR1 is DFQATT and CDR2 is SNEGSKA (reference sequence). CDR3: CSATLTSGSTDTQYF. The CDR3 coding sequence is TGCAGTGCTACCCTCACTAGCGGGAGCACAGATACGCAGTATTTT.

This clonotype came up a few times. J is TRBJ2-7 and V is TRBV2; D unclear. With 7 bases removed from V and 3 bases from J, the gap between germline ends came to 22 bases. Germline lookup yields CDR1 SNHLY and CDR2 FYNNEI. This CDR3 comprises 16 residues. The CDR3 DNA reads as TGTGCCAGCAAAAAAGGGATAAGTAGTCTGAACTACGAGCAGTACTTC. It translates to CASKKGISSLNYEQYF.

This clonotype was seen only a few times. V gene TRBV6-1 combines with J gene TRBJ1-3, with 9 bases that match TRBD1. This CDR3 region has 17 residues. From germline, CDR1 is MNHNS and CDR2 SASEGT. V shed 5 bases and J 2 bases; nucleotides not matched to a gene: 10. The CDR3 loop reads CASSSNLQGAPGNTIYF. The CDR3 DNA follows: TGTGCCAGCAGTAGCAACCTACAGGGGGCTCCTGGAAACACCATATATTTT.

V and J are TRBV9 and TRBJ2-7, with TRBD2 matching over 10 bases. V lost 3 bases, J lost 7 bases, and 7 bases stayed unmatched. Germline lookup yields CDR1 SGDLS and CDR2 YYNGEE. This CDR3 contains 14 residues. The CDR3 nucleotides read TGTGCCAGCAGCGGGACCGGGACTAGCGAGGAGCAGTACTTC. Protein: CASSGTGTSEEQYF.

This clonotype was seen a few times. The rearrangement joins TRBV20-1 to TRBJ2-7; TRBD1 matches 8 bases. This CDR3 is built from 13 residues. CDR1 is DFQATT, CDR2 SNEGSKA, per germline (reference sequence). V lost 5 bases to trimming and J lost 3 bases; unmatched junction nucleotides: 6. Here the CDR3 DNA reads TGCAGTGCTGGGGACAGGTCGGGCTACGAGCAGTACTTC. Encoded protein: CSAGDRSGYEQYF.

The chain employs TRBV5-1 and TRBJ2-3, with D hard to call. Trimming removed 2 bases at V and 6 bases at J, with 10 bases between. Germline CDR1 and CDR2: SGHRS and YFSETQ. The CDR3 totals 13 residues. The CDR3 sequence: CASSFLPKDTQYF. The CDR3 DNA reads as TGCGCCAGCAGCTTTTTGCCAAAGGATACGCAGTATTTT. Supplemented by reference TRBV5-1 and TRBJ2-3, the full variable domain reads KAGVTQTPRYLIKTRGQQVTLSCSPISGHRSVSWYQQTPGQGLQFLFEYFSETQRNKGNFPGRFSGRQFSNSRSEMNVSTLELGDSALYLCASSFLPKDTQYFGPGTRLTVL.

This clonotype was seen many times. The rearrangement joins TRBV11-2 to TRBJ2-2; TRBD1 agrees at 9 bases. The CDR3 has 15 residues. V lost 5 bases, J lost 0 bases, and 1 base stayed unmatched. Germline V gene data show CDR1 as SGHAT and CDR2 as FQNNGV. DNA of the CDR3: TGTGCCAGCAGCCGGACAGGGGCGAACACCGGGGAGCTGTTTTTT. This codes for CASSRTGANTGELFF.

Many counts were recorded for this clonotype. This chain connects TRBV3-1 to TRBJ2-7, with 7 bases aligning to TRBD1. The CDR3 length is 13 residues. Germline V lookup: CDR1 LGHDT, CDR2 YNNKEL (reference sequence). V shed 6 bases and J 2 bases; nucleotides not matched to a gene: 4. CDR3: CASRDRTTYEQYF. The DNA of the CDR3 is TGTGCCAGCAGGGACAGGACAACCTACGAGCAGTACTTC.

Details on this clonotype: The junction does not match germline at one end; this may be a read error. The V call is TRBV20-1, the J call TRBJ2-5; TRBD2 might be the D (6 bases). The CDR3 runs to 15 residues. CDR1 DFQATT and CDR2 SNEGSKA come from the germline V gene (reference sequence). CDR3 DNA: TGCGGTGCTAGAGGTTTCAGTGGGAGGCAAGAGACCCAGTACTTC. Translating gives CGARGFSGRQETQYF.

The V gene is TRBV7-3, the J gene TRBJ2-7; TRBD1 matches 7 bases. This CDR3 has 13 amino acids. The ends lost 5 bases at V and 5 bases at J; junction bases unmatched: 6. The germline gives CDR1 SGHTA, CDR2 FQGTGA. The CDR3 bases are TGTGCCAGCAGCCCTACCACAGGGGACGAGCAGTACTTC. This sequence encodes CASSPTTGDEQYF.

The V gene is TRBV7-2, the J gene TRBJ2-7, with TRBD2 as a possible D gene (7 bases). Trimming removed 5 bases at V and 5 bases at J, with 19 bases between. Germline assignment: CDR1 SGHTA and CDR2 FQGNSA. CDR3 size: 15 residues. The CDR3 here is CASSPRAGQVHEQYF. CDR3 DNA sequence: TGTGCCAGCAGCCCCCGAGCGGGACAAGTCCACGAGCAGTACTTC.

This clonotype was found a few times. The genes are TRBV5-6 and TRBJ2-7; 13 bases are a match to TRBD2. Germline CDR1 reads SGHDT; CDR2 reads YYEEEE. The CDR3 contains 15 residues. V trimming: 5 bases; J trimming: 5 bases; junction bases outside the gene matches: 7. The DNA for the CDR3 is TGTGCCAGCAGAAGGACTAGCGGGAGTAAGGACGAGCAGTACTTC. It specifies CASRRTSGSKDEQYF.

The chain links TRBV28 to TRBJ2-3; a weak D match, TRBD1 (6 bases). V was pared by 8 bases and J by 5 bases, with 17 bases between. This CDR3 has 14 residues. The germline CDR1 and CDR2 sequences are MDHEN and SYDVKM. In DNA, the CDR3 is TGTGCCAGCCGATTGCTTGAGGACAGAGATACGCAGTATTTT. Residues: CASRLLEDRDTQYF.

This clonotype has just a few counts. The rearrangement uses TRBV25-1 and TRBJ2-3; D not certain. Trimming removed 3 bases at V and 3 bases at J, with 7 bases between. This CDR3 contains 13 residues. Germline CDR1 and CDR2: MGHDK and SYGVNS. The CDR3 region is CASSDRLTDTQYF. CDR3 DNA sequence: TGTGCCAGCAGTGACCGACTGACAGATACGCAGTATTTT. Based on the CDR3 plus reference TRBV25-1 and TRBJ2-3, the full variable domain is EADIYQTPRYLVIGTGKKITLECSQTMGHDKMYWYQQDPGMELHLIHYSYGVNSTEKGDLSSESTVSRIRTEHFPLTLESARPSHTSQYLCASSDRLTDTQYFGPGTRLTVL.

This clonotype came up a few times. The chain is built from TRBV7-2 and TRBJ2-5; D is unresolved. CDR3 length equals 13 residues. The V and J ends lost 1 base and 5 bases respectively, with 8 bases between them. The germline CDR1 and CDR2 sequences are SGHTA and FQGNSA. The CDR3 is CASSLGVAETQYF. The DNA for the CDR3 is TGTGCCAGCAGCTTAGGGGTCGCGGAGACCCAGTACTTC.

The chain recombines TRBV2 with TRBJ2-1; D is unclear. V was shortened by 7 bases and J by 5 bases, with 9 bases between the two germline ends. The V gene's germline CDR1 is SNHLY and CDR2 FYNNEI. CDR3 length equals 12 residues. The CDR3 DNA reads TGTGCCAGCACCGAGGCGGACAATGAGCAGTTCTTC. This gives the protein CASTEADNEQFF.

This clonotype has more than one count but fewer than ten. V and J are TRBV12-3 or TRBV12-4 and TRBJ2-1; 8 bases match TRBD2. After removal of 5 bases from V and 6 bases from J, the junction contained 12 bases not matched to a gene. This CDR3 comprises 16 residues. DNA for the CDR3: TGTGCCAGCAGTCAAATAGCGGGACCGGGAGGCAATGAGCAGTTCTTC. It encodes CASSQIAGPGGNEQFF.

This clonotype was seen a few times. The chain combines TRBV5-6 with TRBJ2-7; D is perhaps TRBD2 (7 bases). V lost 1 base to trimming and J lost 7 bases, with 24 bases between them. CDR3 length: 17 amino acids. Germline V gene lookup returns CDR1 SGHDT and CDR2 YYEEEE. The CDR3 sequence: CASSLPVLGQREGEQYF. In DNA, the CDR3 is TGTGCCAGCAGCTTGCCGGTGCTCGGACAGCGGGAAGGGGAGCAGTACTTC. The variable domain in full, completed from reference TRBV5-6 and TRBJ2-7, reads DAGVTQSPTHLIKTRGQQVTLRCSPKSGHDTVSWYQQALGQGPQFIFQYYEEEERQRGNFPDRFSGHQFPNYSSELNVNALLLGDSALYLCASSLPVLGQREGEQYFGPGTRLTVT.

The chain couples TRBV7-2 to TRBJ2-3, with D unclear. This CDR3 is built from 13 residues. V lost 6 bases, J lost 3 bases, and 10 bases lay in between. Looked up from germline, CDR1 is SGHTA and CDR2 is FQGNSA. CDR3 nucleotides: TGTGCCAGCAGTCCCGCTTGGACAGATACGCAGTATTTT. It codes for CASSPAWTDTQYF.

This clonotype was seen more than once but under ten times. The rearrangement joins TRBV20-1 to TRBJ2-5; D ambiguous. Trimming shortened V by 1 base and J by 0 bases, and 30 bases separated the two germline ends. This CDR3 region has 21 residues. Germline V CDR1 and CDR2: DFQATT, SNEGSKA (reference sequence). As DNA, the CDR3 is TGCAGTGCTAGAGGGCGACGAAGGGCCGATGCCCCTTTTATCAACCAAGAGACCCAGTACTTC. Translated: CSARGRRRADAPFINQETQYF.

This clonotype was observed once. A much more abundant neighbour one base away suggests this may be a read error. The chain combines TRBV2 with TRBJ1-1; no definite D call. CDR3 length: 11 amino acids. Germline-derived CDR1 and CDR2 are SNHLY and FYNNEI. CDR3: CASQLNTAAFF. Written as DNA, the CDR3 is TGTGCCAGCCAACTGAACACTGCAGCTTTCTTT.

The J gene is TRBJ2-1, the V gene TRBV4-1, with 9 bases that match TRBD2. The CDR3 runs 15 residues. Trimming took 3 bases from V and 9 from J; bases not matched to a gene: 9. Germline CDR1 and CDR2: MGHRA and YSYEKL. Here the CDR3 DNA reads TGCGCCAGCAGCCAGTTTAGCGGGAGTCACCCTGAGCAGTTCTTC. Translating it yields CASSQFSGSHPEQFF.

This chain uses TRBV7-8 with TRBJ2-1; D possibly corresponds to TRBD2 (6 bases). V gave up 0 bases and J gave up 0 bases, with 12 bases separating them. The length of the CDR3 is 17 residues. In germline, CDR1 is SGHVS, CDR2 FQNEAQ. CDR3 nucleotides: TGTGCCAGCAGCTTAGCAGCTGGGGGGATCTCCTACAATGAGCAGTTCTTC. This translates into CASSLAAGGISYNEQFF.